This TCR beta chain was captured in a study of CD8 T cells in ankylosing spondylitis. General study findings and limits: Prior work had noted some motif variants in reactive arthritis blood and synovial fluid.

Germline V gene sequence: CDR1 MDHEN, CDR2 SYDVKM. V lost 7 bases and J 4 bases, leaving 11 bases between the germline ends. The CDR3 consists of 14 residues. TCRdb re-analysed the 5' RACE reads in MiXCR, keeping a single row per CDR3 protein. The data show some 200,000 distinct CDR3 sequences, with 15% to 20% seen just once and around 4.1% held by the top ten. This clonotype was counted many times. Its antigen is still unknown. This receptor was obtained from a male donor aged 10 to 30 with ankylosing spondylitis or in good health (not recorded which). The genes are TRBV28 and TRBJ2-6, with no clear D. The specimen sequenced was blood, either unsorted or a sorted T cell fraction (not recorded which). This chain's CDR3 is CASIGVSGANVLTF. The CDR3 DNA reads as TGTGCCAGCATTGGGGTTTCGGGGGCCAACGTCCTGACTTTC.